Listed below are T cell receptor beta chains from one sample, sequenced in a study of control samples from healthy donors and cancer patients. Assay used: immunoSEQ multiplex PCR; TCRdb lists only in-frame clones, some missing. The data show 75,000 to 95,000 clones, approximately 88% seen once. The specimen sequenced was PBMCs. These receptors were obtained from a woman aged 50 to 60 with colorectal cancer. The CDR3 runs from the conserved cysteine through the conserved F or W. A D gene is named only where the DNA matches it firmly. A row's size may be missing; if present it is once, few, many or a size class.

CDR3nt,CDR3aa,len,d_gene,j_gene,v_gene,abundance
TGTGCCAGTAGTATAGAAAGGACAGTCTTCTATGGCTACACCTTC,CASSIERTVFYGYTF,15,NA,TRBJ1-2,TRBV19,NA
TGTGCCAGCAGTTTAAGGGGGGGTTATAATTCACCCCTCCACTTT,CASSLRGGYNSPLHF,15,NA,TRBJ1-6,TRBV28,medium-sized
TGTGCCAGCAGGAGGTCCAGGGGGAGGGACACTGAAGCTTTCTTT,CASRRSRGRDTEAFF,15,TRBD1,TRBJ1-1,TRBV7-2,NA
TGTGCCAGCAGTTTGGGACTAGCCCGTGAGACCCAGTACTTC,CASSLGLARETQYF,14,TRBD2,TRBJ2-5,TRBV6-2/TRBV6-3,NA
TGTGCCACCAGTGATCCGAACACTGAAGCTTTCTTT,CATSDPNTEAFF,12,NA,TRBJ1-1,TRBV24-1,NA
TGTGCCAGTAGTATAGTCCCGGGAACAGGTTCCGAGACCCAGTACTTC,CASSIVPGTGSETQYF,16,NA,TRBJ2-5,TRBV19,NA
TGTGCGGCGGTGGGGTCCACTGAAGCTTTCTTT,CAAVGSTEAFF,11,NA,TRBJ1-1,TRBV6-5,once
TGCGCCAGCAGCTTTAAGGGGTGGACAGGGGGCACAGATACGCAGTATTTT,CASSFKGWTGGTDTQYF,17,TRBD1,TRBJ2-3,TRBV5-1,NA
TGTGCCAGTAGGATGACAGGGACCAGCAATCAGCCCCAGCATTTT,CASRMTGTSNQPQHF,15,TRBD1,TRBJ1-5,TRBV19,NA
TGTGCCAGCTCACCATATTTGGACAGGAGGGAAAAACTGTTTTTT,CASSPYLDRREKLFF,15,TRBD1,TRBJ1-4,TRBV18,NA
TGTGCCAGCAGCTCCCAATATGGACAGGGGGCGTATGGCTACACCTTC,CASSSQYGQGAYGYTF,16,TRBD1,TRBJ1-2,TRBV7-3,NA
TGTGCCAGCGGCCGGACAGGGGGCGGGTATGGCTACACCTTC,CASGRTGGGYGYTF,14,TRBD1,TRBJ1-2,TRBV27,NA
TGTGCCAGCAGCTTAGATGGGGGAGGCACCGGGGAGCTGTTTTTT,CASSLDGGGTGELFF,15,NA,TRBJ2-2,TRBV7-2,NA
TGCGCCAGCAGCTTGTGGCAGCAGGGATCGGAAACCGGGGAGCTGTTTTTT,CASSLWQQGSETGELFF,17,NA,TRBJ2-2,TRBV5-1,NA
TGTGCCAGCACCGGGGACACCGGAGAAGCTTTCTTT,CASTGDTGEAFF,12,NA,TRBJ1-1,TRBV12-3/TRBV12-4,few
TGTGCCAGCAGCGATCTCGGACTAGCGGGAAACAATGAGCAGTTCTTC,CASSDLGLAGNNEQFF,16,TRBD2,TRBJ2-1,TRBV5-6,NA
TGTGCCAGCACGCGTGACAGACAAGCGCAGCCCCAGCATTTT,CASTRDRQAQPQHF,14,NA,TRBJ1-5,TRBV6-6,once
TGCAGCGTTGACGGGGGTTCCTTCGCCTACAATGAGCAGTTCTTC,CSVDGGSFAYNEQFF,15,NA,TRBJ2-1,TRBV29-1,NA
TGTGCCAGCAGTTACTCGAGGTCGGAGGGCAATGAAAAACTGTTTTTT,CASSYSRSEGNEKLFF,16,NA,TRBJ1-4,TRBV6-2/TRBV6-3,NA
TGTGCCACCAGCAGAGATAAAGGGGGCCCTCCTAGCACAGATACGCAGTATTTT,CATSRDKGGPPSTDTQYF,18,TRBD1,TRBJ2-3,TRBV15,NA
TGTGCCATCAGTGAGGGGGGAACTAATGAAAAACTGTTTTTT,CAISEGGTNEKLFF,14,NA,TRBJ1-4,TRBV10-3,NA
TGTGCCAGCTCACCACAGGAACAGGGAATATACAATGAGCAGTTCTTC,CASSPQEQGIYNEQFF,16,NA,TRBJ2-1,TRBV18,NA